Shown below are 25 T cell receptor beta chains from a single sample sequenced in a study of T-cell reconstitution after alpha-beta-depleted transplantation in children. Molecular barcoding with unique molecular identifiers was used for the TCRbeta library. TCRdb reprocessed the PCR reads via MiXCR and lists one record per CDR3 protein. The sample consists of 40,000 to 60,000 distinct CDR3 sequences, roughly 8.7% of them appearing once. The sample in question was PBMCs, mostly from graft donor cells, obtained 60 days after TCRalphabeta/CD19-depleted stem cell transplant. These receptors were collected from a male patient between 2 and 15 years old who had a stem cell transplant for chronic granulomatous disease, so the T cells may come from the graft donor.

There are a few counts of this clonotype. This rearrangement joins TRBV20-1 to TRBJ1-2; 7 bases map to TRBD1. The germline CDR1 and CDR2 sequences are DFQATT and SNEGSKA (reference sequence). CDR3 length: 15 residues. The J segment lost 0 bases and the V segment lost 0 bases, leaving 4 bases of the junction unmatched. The CDR3 region is CSARDLRGANYGYTF. In nucleotides, the CDR3 is TGCAGTGCTAGAGATCTCAGGGGGGCTAACTATGGCTACACCTTC.

This clonotype was counted ten times or more. The rearrangement joins TRBV4-3 to TRBJ2-1, with D hard to call. The V gene lost 8 bases and the J gene lost 0 bases, with 17 bases spanning the gap. The CDR3 contains 16 residues. Germline V gene data show CDR1 as LGHNA and CDR2 as YSLEER. The CDR3 DNA reads TGCGCCAGCGCCACGGGCGACTCCAGCTCCTACAATGAGCAGTTCTTC. It yields the protein CASATGDSSSYNEQFF.

This clonotype was seen at least ten times. The V call is TRBV5-1, the J call TRBJ2-7, with D perhaps matching TRBD1 or TRBD2 (5 bases each). Looked up from germline, CDR1 is SGHRS and CDR2 is YFSETQ. The CDR3 covers 14 residues. V shed 2 bases and J shed 4 bases, with 13 bases lying between them. In nucleotides, the CDR3 is TGCGCCAGCAGCTTTGGTGGGGGTAGGTACGAGCAGTACTTC. This sequence encodes CASSFGGGRYEQYF.

V is TRBV5-1 and J is TRBJ2-1, with a weak D call TRBD1 (5 bases). Germline assignment: CDR1 SGHRS and CDR2 YFSETQ. Trimming took off 1 base at V and 5 bases at J, with 13 bases between the two ends. The CDR3 length is 15 residues. The CDR3 DNA reads as TGCGCCAGCAGCTTGATTCAGGGATCTAACAATGAGCAGTTCTTC. Translation gives CASSLIQGSNNEQFF.

This chain connects TRBV20-1 to TRBJ2-1, with D unclear. CDR1 is DFQATT and CDR2 is SNEGSKA in the germline V gene (reference sequence). Trimming left V 5 bases short and J 0 bases short, with 11 bases between. This CDR3 is built from 14 residues. CDR3 protein: CSAGSRSSYNEQFF. CDR3 coding DNA: TGCAGTGCTGGGTCGCGGAGCTCCTACAATGAGCAGTTCTTC.

This clonotype has at least ten counts. The chain carries TRBV6-5 and TRBJ1-1; D gene unclear. Germline V lookup: CDR1 MNHEY, CDR2 SVGAGI. V was pared by 0 bases and J by 5 bases, with 13 bases between. The CDR3 covers 15 residues. CDR3 sequence: CASSYSIGRDTEAFF. The DNA of the CDR3 is TGTGCCAGCAGTTACTCGATCGGGCGGGATACTGAAGCTTTCTTT.

This clonotype was observed at least ten times. The chain recombines TRBV20-1 with TRBJ1-5; tentatively, D is TRBD1 (6 bases). Trimming shortened V by 6 bases and J by 3 bases, and 15 bases separated the two germline ends. Per germline, CDR1 DFQATT and CDR2 SNEGSKA (reference sequence). CDR3 size: 14 residues. The CDR3 here is CSAPKTGLNQPQHF. The CDR3 DNA sequence: TGCAGTGCACCCAAGACAGGCCTCAATCAGCCCCAGCATTTT.

With respect to this clonotype: With a much larger clone just one base away, this may be a read error. The chain has TRBV9 and TRBJ1-2, with D possibly TRBD1 on 5 matching bases. The length of the CDR3 is 15 residues. Germline lookup yields CDR1 SGDLS and CDR2 YYNGEE. This CDR3 is CASSVDYRRNYGYIF. The CDR3, as DNA: TGTGCCAGCAGCGTAGATTACAGGAGAAACTATGGCTACATCTTC.

This clonotype was detected many times. The genes are TRBV28 and TRBJ2-3; 7 bases fit TRBD1. The CDR3 is made up of 13 amino acids. CDR1 MDHEN and CDR2 SYDVKM come from the germline V gene. The J segment lost 2 bases and the V segment lost 6 bases, leaving 2 bases of the junction unmatched. The CDR3 loop is CASRGGPTDTQYF. CDR3 DNA sequence: TGTGCCAGCAGAGGGGGCCCCACAGATACGCAGTATTTT.

This chain links TRBV4-1 with TRBJ2-2; TRBD1 matches 9 bases. There are 17 residues in the CDR3. Germline assignment: CDR1 MGHRA and CDR2 YSYEKL. V gave up 3 bases and J gave up 2 bases; unmatched junction bases: 7. The DNA for the CDR3 is TGCGCCAGCAGCCAGCTAGGGACAGGGCGAAACACCGGGGAGCTGTTTTTT. As protein: CASSQLGTGRNTGELFF.

CDR3: CGPQTAGELFF. The CDR3 DNA reads TGTGGCCCCCAAACTGCCGGGGAGCTGTTTTTT. The rearrangement uses TRBV7-3 and TRBJ2-2; no clear D gene. There are 11 residues in the CDR3. Per the germline V gene, CDR1 is SGHTA and CDR2 is FQGTGA.

With respect to this clonotype: This may come from a read error, since a much larger clone is one base off. The genes are TRBV7-6 and TRBJ1-3; perhaps TRBD1 as D (6 bases). CDR1 is SGHVS and CDR2 is FNYEAQ in the germline V gene. V lost 3 bases, J lost 5 bases, and 20 bases lay in between. The CDR3 length is 17 residues. The CDR3 is CASSLWGGGFARNTIYF. The CDR3 DNA reads as TGTGCCAGCAGCTTGTGGGGAGGGGGGTTTGCTCGAAACACCATATATTTT.

As to this clonotype: Sequence at one end of the junction differs from germline and may be a read error. The J gene is TRBJ1-3, the V gene TRBV24-1, with 7 nucleotides matching TRBD1. CDR3 length: 15 residues. Germline V gene data show CDR1 as KGHDR and CDR2 as SFDVKD. Here the CDR3 DNA reads TGTGCCACCAGTGATTGGACAGGTTCTGGAAACGCCATATATTTT. Translation: CATSDWTGSGNAIYF.

The sample holds many counts of this clonotype. The V and J genes are TRBV19 and TRBJ1-1; no firm D call. V was clipped by 2 bases and J by 1 base, with 8 bases between them. Germline V gives CDR1 LNHDA, CDR2 SQIVND (reference sequence). The CDR3 contains 14 residues. The CDR3 DNA reads as TGTGCCAGTAGTATAAACCCCCCGAACACTGAAGCTTTCTTT. Its protein is CASSINPPNTEAFF. The entire variable domain, with the rest obtained from reference TRBV19 and TRBJ1-1, is as follows: DGGITQSPKYLFRKEGQNVTLSCEQNLNHDAMYWYRQDPGQGLRLIYYSQIVNDFQKGDIAEGYSVSREKKESFPLTVTSAQKNPTAFYLCASSINPPNTEAFFGQGTRLTVV.

This clonotype was counted ten times or more. V and J are TRBV5-1 and TRBJ2-2, with D hard to call. V dropped 1 base and J dropped 4 bases, with 11 bases sitting between them. Per germline, CDR1 SGHRS and CDR2 YFSETQ. CDR3 size: 15 residues. The CDR3 loop reads CASSLFQSGTGELFF. The DNA for the CDR3 is TGCGCCAGCAGCTTGTTCCAGTCCGGCACCGGGGAGCTGTTTTTT.

This clonotype was counted ten times or more. This chain connects TRBV7-9 to TRBJ2-7; the match to TRBD2 covers 9 bases. Germline V gene lookup returns CDR1 SEHNR and CDR2 FQNEAQ (reference sequence). The CDR3 contains 13 residues. The junction had 1 base not matched to a gene; V was cut back by 2 bases and J by 5 bases. The CDR3, as DNA: TGTGCCAGCAGCTTAATAGCGGGAGACGAGCAGTACTTC. Protein sequence: CASSLIAGDEQYF.

There are many counts of this clonotype. The V call is TRBV5-1, the J call TRBJ2-2; 7 bases line up with TRBD2. Germline CDR1 SGHRS, CDR2 YFSETQ. The ends lost 2 bases at V and 1 base at J; junction bases unmatched: 2. The CDR3 runs to 15 residues. The CDR3 nucleotides read TGCGCCAGCAGCTTTTCTAGCGGGAACACCGGGGAGCTGTTTTTT. Translated: CASSFSSGNTGELFF.

The sample holds many counts of this clonotype. The CDR3 loop is CASSSARTSGRRGYEQYF. As DNA, the CDR3 is TGTGCCAGCAGTTCTGCACGGACTAGCGGGAGGCGAGGCTACGAGCAGTACTTC. The V gene is TRBV28, the J gene TRBJ2-7; 14 positions match TRBD2. The trim removed 4 bases at V and 3 bases at J, leaving 11 bases unmatched. Germline V gene data show CDR1 as MDHEN and CDR2 as SYDVKM. This CDR3 comprises 18 residues.

At least ten counts were recorded for this clonotype. This chain links TRBV6-2 or TRBV6-3 with TRBJ2-5; the match to TRBD2 covers 16 bases. The trim removed 4 bases at V and 2 bases at J, leaving 1 base unmatched. Germline values: CDR1 MNHEY, CDR2 SVGEGT. CDR3 size: 16 residues. The CDR3, as DNA: TGTGCCAGCAGTTTGGGACTAGCGGGAGGGCAAGAGACCCAGTACTTC. Translation: CASSLGLAGGQETQYF.

In its sample, this clonotype was seen many times. V and J are TRBV20-1 and TRBJ2-1; unclear D gene. The CDR3 contains 13 residues. Germline CDR1 DFQATT, CDR2 SNEGSKA (reference sequence). V was cut by 5 bases and J by 7 bases, with 15 bases left in between. This chain's CDR3 is CSAAGLVRNEQFF. In DNA form, the CDR3 reads TGCAGTGCTGCTGGTCTAGTGCGGAATGAGCAGTTCTTC.

V gene TRBV9 combines with J gene TRBJ2-1; tentative D call: TRBD2 (6 bases). The germline gives CDR1 SGDLS, CDR2 YYNGEE. The CDR3 is 14 residues long. V lost 0 bases and J lost 6, with 10 bases in between. DNA of the CDR3: TGTGCCAGCAGCGTAGGGCTAGCGTTCAATGAGCAGTTCTTC. Translated: CASSVGLAFNEQFF. The full variable domain, rest sourced from reference TRBV9 and TRBJ2-1, is DSGVTQTPKHLITATGQRVTLRCSPRSGDLSVYWYQQSLDQGLQFLIQYYNGEERAKGNILERFSAQQFPDLHSELNLSSLELGDSALYFCASSVGLAFNEQFFGPGTRLTVL.

This clonotype was counted ten times or more. The chain uses TRBV20-1 and TRBJ2-7; 8 positions match TRBD2. The V gene end was trimmed by 3 bases and the J gene end by 3 bases; junction bases not matched to a gene: 7. Germline V gene sequence: CDR1 DFQATT, CDR2 SNEGSKA (reference sequence). This CDR3 is built from 14 residues. The CDR3 is CSARYSGSFYEQYF. CDR3 sequence (DNA): TGCAGTGCTAGGTACAGCGGGAGTTTCTACGAGCAGTACTTC.

Ten or more counts support this clonotype. The chain uses TRBV27 and TRBJ2-3; a weak D match, TRBD2 (5 bases). The CDR3 runs to 17 residues. V gave up 6 bases and J gave up 4 bases, with 23 bases separating them. Germline CDR1 is MNHEY and CDR2 is SMNVEV (reference sequence). The CDR3: CASSPVALTSGSDTQYF. The DNA for the CDR3 is TGTGCCAGCAGCCCCGTGGCGCTCACGAGCGGCTCAGATACGCAGTATTTT.

This clonotype was picked up many times. The V and J genes are TRBV7-2 and TRBJ2-1; TRBD2 matches 7 bases. CDR3 size: 11 residues. CDR1 is SGHTA, CDR2 FQGNSA, per germline. The V segment lost 5 bases and the J segment 11 bases; nucleotides outside the gene matches: 3. CDR3 protein: CASSPGLKQFF. The DNA for the CDR3 is TGTGCCAGCAGCCCGGGACTAAAGCAGTTCTTC.

This clonotype appeared many times. The J gene is TRBJ2-1, the V gene TRBV7-9, with D maybe TRBD1 (5 bases). Trimming cost V 1 base and J 9 bases, with 16 bases left between them. Germline CDR1 reads SEHNR; CDR2 reads FQNEAQ (reference sequence). This CDR3 comprises 15 residues. CDR3 DNA: TGTGCCAGCAGCTTAGGACAGTCTCAGCAGGGTGAGCAGTTCTTC. Translated, it gives CASSLGQSQQGEQFF.